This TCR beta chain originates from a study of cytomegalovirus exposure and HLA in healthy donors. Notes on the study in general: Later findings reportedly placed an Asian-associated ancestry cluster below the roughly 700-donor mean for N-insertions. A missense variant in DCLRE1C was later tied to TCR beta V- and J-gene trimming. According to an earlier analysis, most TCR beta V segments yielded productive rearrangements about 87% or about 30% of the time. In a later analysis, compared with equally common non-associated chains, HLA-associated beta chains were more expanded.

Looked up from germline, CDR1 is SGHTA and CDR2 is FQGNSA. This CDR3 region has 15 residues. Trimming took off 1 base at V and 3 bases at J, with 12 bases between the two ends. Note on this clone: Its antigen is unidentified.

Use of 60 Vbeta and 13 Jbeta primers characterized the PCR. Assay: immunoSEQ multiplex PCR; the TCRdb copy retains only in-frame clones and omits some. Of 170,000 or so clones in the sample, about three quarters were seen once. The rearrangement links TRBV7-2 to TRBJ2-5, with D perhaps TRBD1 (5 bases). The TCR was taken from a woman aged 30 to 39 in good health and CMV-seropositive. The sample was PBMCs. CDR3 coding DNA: TGTGCCAGCAGCTTAGTTAGGGGAAGGGAAGAGACCCAGTACTTC. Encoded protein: CASSLVRGREETQYF.